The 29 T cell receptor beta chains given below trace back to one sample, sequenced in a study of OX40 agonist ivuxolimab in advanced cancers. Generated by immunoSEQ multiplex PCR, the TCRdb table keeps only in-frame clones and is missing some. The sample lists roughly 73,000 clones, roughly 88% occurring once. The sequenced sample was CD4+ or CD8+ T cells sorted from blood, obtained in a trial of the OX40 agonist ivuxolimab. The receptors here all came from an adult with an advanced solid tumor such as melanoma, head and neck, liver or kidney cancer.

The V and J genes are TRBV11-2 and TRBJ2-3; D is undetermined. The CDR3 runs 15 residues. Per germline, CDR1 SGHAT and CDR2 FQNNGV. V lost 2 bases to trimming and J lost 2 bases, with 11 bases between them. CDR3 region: CASSLNAVSTDTQYF. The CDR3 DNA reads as TGTGCCAGCAGCTTAAACGCCGTTTCCACAGATACGCAGTATTTT.

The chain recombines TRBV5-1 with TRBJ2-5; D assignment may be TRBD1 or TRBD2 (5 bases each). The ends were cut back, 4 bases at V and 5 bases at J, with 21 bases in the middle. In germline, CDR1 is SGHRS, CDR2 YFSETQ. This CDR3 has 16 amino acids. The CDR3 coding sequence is TGCGCCAGCAGCCCGGGGACCTATTCTTCCGAGGAGACCCAGTACTTC. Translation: CASSPGTYSSEETQYF.

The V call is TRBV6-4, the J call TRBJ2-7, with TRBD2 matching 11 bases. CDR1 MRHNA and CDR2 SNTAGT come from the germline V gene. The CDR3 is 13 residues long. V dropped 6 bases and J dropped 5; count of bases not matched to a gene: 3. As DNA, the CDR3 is TGTGCCAGCAGGGGACTAGCGGTCCACGAGCAGTACTTC. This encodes CASRGLAVHEQYF.

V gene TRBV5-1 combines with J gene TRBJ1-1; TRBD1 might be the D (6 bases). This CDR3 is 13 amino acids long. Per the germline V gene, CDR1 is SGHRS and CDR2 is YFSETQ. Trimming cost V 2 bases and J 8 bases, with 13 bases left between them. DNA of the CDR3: TGCGCCAGCAGCTTTCAGTCCGGGACAGAAGCTTTCTTT. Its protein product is CASSFQSGTEAFF.

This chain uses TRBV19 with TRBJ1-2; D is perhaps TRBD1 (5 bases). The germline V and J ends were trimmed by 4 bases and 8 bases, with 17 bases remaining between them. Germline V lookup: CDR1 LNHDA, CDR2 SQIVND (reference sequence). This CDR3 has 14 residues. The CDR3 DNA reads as TGTGCCAGTAGTAGTCGCGGGACGACGGTAGGCTACACCTTC. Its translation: CASSSRGTTVGYTF.

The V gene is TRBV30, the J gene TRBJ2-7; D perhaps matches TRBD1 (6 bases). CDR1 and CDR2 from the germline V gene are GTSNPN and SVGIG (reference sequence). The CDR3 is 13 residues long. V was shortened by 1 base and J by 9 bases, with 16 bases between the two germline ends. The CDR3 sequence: CAWSAGQGLRQYF. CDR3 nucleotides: TGTGCCTGGAGTGCCGGCCAGGGGTTACGGCAGTACTTC.

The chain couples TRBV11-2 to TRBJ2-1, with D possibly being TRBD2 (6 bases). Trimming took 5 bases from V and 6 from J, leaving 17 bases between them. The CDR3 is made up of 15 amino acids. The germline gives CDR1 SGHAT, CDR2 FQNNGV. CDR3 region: CASSLTGGASNEQFF. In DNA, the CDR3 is TGTGCCAGCAGCCTAACTGGCGGGGCCTCCAATGAGCAGTTCTTC.

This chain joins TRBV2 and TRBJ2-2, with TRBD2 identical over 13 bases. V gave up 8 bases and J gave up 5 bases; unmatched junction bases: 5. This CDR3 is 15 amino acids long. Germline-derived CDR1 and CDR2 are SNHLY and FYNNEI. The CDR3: CASVGLAGWTGELFF. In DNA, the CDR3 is TGTGCCAGCGTGGGACTAGCGGGATGGACCGGGGAGCTGTTTTTT.

The CDR3 bases are TGTGCCAGCGGGGGGGTTCAGGCGAGAAGGTTTGCACGGGATGGCTACACCTTC. This gives the protein CASGGVQARRFARDGYTF. The genes are TRBV28 and TRBJ1-2; TRBD1 is a possible D gene (5 bases). With 8 bases removed from V and 6 bases from J, the gap between germline ends came to 31 bases. Germline CDR1 reads MDHEN; CDR2 reads SYDVKM. The CDR3 contains 18 residues.

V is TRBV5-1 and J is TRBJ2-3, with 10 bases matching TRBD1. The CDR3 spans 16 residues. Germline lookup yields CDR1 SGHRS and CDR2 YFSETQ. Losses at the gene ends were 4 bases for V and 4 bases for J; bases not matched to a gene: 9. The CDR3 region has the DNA TGCGCCAGCAGCCCTACGACAGGGGGCGCGTCAGATACGCAGTATTTT. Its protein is CASSPTTGGASDTQYF.

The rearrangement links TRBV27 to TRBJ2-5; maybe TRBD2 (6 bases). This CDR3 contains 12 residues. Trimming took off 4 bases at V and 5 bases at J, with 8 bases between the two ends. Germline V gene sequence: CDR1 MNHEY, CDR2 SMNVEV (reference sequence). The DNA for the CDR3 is TGTGCCAGCAGTTCGGGGAGGGAGACCCAGTACTTC. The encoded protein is CASSSGRETQYF.

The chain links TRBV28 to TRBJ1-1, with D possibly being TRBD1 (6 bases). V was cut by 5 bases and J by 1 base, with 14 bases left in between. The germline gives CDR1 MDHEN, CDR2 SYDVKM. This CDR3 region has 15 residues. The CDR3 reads CASSPTGTKNTEAFF. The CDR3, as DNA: TGTGCCAGCAGTCCCACAGGGACGAAGAACACTGAAGCTTTCTTT.

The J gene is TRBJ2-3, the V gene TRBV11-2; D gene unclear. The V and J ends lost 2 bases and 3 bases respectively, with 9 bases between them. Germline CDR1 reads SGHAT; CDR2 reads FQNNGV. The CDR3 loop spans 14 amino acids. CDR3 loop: CASSLNTRTDTQYF. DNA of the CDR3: TGTGCCAGCAGCTTAAATACGCGAACAGATACGCAGTATTTT.

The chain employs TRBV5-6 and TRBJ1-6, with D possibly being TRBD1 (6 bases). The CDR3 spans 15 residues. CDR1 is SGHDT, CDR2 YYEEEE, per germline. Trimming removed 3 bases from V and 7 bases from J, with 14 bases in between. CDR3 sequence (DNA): TGTGCCAGCAGCTGGGGGGCACCTGGGAATTCACCCCTCCACTTT. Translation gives CASSWGAPGNSPLHF.

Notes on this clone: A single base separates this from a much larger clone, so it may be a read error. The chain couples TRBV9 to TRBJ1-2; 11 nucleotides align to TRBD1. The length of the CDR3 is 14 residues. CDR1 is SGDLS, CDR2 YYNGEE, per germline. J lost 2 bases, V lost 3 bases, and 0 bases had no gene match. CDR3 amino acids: CASSGDRGNYGYTF. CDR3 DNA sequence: TGTGCCAGCAGCGGGGACAGGGGGAACTATGGCTACACCTTC.

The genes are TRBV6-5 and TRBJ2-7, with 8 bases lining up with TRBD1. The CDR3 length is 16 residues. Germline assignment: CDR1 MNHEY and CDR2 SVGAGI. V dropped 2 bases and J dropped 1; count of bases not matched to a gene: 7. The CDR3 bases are TGTGCCAGCAGTTACAAAGCCGGGACAGGTTCCTACGAGCAGTACTTC. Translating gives CASSYKAGTGSYEQYF.

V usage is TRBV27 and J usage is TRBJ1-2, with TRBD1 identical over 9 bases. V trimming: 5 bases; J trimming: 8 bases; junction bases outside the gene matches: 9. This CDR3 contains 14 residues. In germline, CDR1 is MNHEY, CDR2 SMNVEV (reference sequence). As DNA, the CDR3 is TGTGCCAGCAGTCCTCGGACAGGGGAACTGGGCTACACCTTC. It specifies CASSPRTGELGYTF.

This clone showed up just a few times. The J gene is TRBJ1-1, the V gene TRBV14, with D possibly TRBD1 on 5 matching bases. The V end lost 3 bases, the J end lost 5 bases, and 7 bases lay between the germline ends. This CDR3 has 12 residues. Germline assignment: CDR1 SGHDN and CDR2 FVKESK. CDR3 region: CASSQGGTEAFF. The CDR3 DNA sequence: TGTGCCAGCAGCCAGGGGGGGACTGAAGCTTTCTTT.

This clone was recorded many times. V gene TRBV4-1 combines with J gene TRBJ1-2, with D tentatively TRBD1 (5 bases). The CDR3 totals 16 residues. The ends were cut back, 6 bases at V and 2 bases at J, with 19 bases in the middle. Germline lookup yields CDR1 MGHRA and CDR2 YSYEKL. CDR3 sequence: CASRSIRDPGNYGYTF. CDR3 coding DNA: TGCGCCAGCAGAAGTATCCGGGACCCAGGAAACTATGGCTACACCTTC.

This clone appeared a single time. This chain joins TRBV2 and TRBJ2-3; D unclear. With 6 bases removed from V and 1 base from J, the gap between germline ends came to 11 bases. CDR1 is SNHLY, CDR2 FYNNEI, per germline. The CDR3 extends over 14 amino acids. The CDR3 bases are TGTGCCAGCAGGCCGCCCTGGGGCACAGATACGCAGTATTTT. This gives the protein CASRPPWGTDTQYF.

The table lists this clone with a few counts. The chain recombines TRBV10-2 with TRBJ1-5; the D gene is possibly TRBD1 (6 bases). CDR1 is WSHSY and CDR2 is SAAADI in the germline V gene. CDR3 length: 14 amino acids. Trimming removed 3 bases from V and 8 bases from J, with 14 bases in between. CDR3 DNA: TGCGCCAGCAGTGAACGGGGGGCCAGGGAGCCCCAGCATTTT. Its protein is CASSERGAREPQHF.

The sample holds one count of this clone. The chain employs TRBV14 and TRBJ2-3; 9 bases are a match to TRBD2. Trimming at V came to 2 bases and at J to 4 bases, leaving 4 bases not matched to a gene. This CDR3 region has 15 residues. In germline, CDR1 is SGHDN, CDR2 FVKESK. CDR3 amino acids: CASSQPGLASDTQYF. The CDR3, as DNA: TGTGCCAGCAGCCAACCGGGACTAGCCTCAGATACGCAGTATTTT.

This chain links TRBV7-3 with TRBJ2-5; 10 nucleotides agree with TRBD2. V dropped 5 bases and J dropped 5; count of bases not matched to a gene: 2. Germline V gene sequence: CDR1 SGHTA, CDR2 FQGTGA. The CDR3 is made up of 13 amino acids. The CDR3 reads CASSPTSGETQYF. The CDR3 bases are TGTGCCAGCAGCCCGACTAGCGGGGAGACCCAGTACTTC. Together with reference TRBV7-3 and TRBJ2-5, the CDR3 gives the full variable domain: GAGVSQTPSNKVTEKGKYVELRCDPISGHTALYWYRQSLGQGPEFLIYFQGTGAADDSGLPNDRFFAVRPEGSVSTLKIQRTERGDSAVYLCASSPTSGETQYFGPGTRLLVL.

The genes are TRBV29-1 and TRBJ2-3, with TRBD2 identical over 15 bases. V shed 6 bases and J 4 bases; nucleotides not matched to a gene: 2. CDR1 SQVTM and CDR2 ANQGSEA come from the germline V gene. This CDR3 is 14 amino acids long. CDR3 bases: TGCAGCGTAGGGACTAGCGGGAGGCCAGATACGCAGTATTTT. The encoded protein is CSVGTSGRPDTQYF.

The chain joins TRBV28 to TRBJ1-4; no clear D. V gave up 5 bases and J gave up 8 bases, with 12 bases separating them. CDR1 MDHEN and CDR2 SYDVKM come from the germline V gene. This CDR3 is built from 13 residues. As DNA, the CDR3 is TGTGCCAGCAGTGCCTGGGGTCGGGAAAAACTGTTTTTT. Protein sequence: CASSAWGREKLFF.

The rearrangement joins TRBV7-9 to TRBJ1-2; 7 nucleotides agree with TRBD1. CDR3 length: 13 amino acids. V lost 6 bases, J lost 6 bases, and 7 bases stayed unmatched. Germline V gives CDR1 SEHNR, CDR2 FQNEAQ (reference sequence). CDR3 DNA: TGTGCCAGCAGTTCTACAGGGGAGGATGGCTACACCTTC. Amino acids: CASSSTGEDGYTF.

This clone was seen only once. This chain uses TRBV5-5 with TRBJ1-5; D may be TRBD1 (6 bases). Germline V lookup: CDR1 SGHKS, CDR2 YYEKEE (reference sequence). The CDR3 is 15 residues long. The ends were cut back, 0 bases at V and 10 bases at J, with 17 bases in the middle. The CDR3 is CASSLEGGTQQPQHF. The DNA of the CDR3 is TGTGCCAGCAGCTTGGAAGGGGGGACCCAACAACCCCAGCATTTT. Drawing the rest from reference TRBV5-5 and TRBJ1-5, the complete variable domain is DAGVTQSPTHLIKTRGQQVTLRCSPISGHKSVSWYQQVLGQGPQFIFQYYEKEERGRGNFPDRFSARQFPNYSSELNVNALLLGDSALYLCASSLEGGTQQPQHFGDGTRLSIL.

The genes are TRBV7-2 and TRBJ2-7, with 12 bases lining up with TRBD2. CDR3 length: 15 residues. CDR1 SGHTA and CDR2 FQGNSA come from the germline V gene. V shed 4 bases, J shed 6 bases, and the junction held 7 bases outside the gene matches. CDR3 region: CASSSLAGGSLEQYF. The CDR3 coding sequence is TGTGCCAGCAGCTCACTAGCGGGGGGATCTCTCGAGCAGTACTTC.

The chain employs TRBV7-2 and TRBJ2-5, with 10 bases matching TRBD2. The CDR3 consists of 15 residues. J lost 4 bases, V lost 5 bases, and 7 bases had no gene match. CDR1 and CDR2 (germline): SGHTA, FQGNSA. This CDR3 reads CASSASSGSGETQYF. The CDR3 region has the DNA TGTGCCAGCAGCGCCTCTAGCGGGAGTGGAGAGACCCAGTACTTC.